Each of the 12 T cell receptor beta chains below was sequenced from the same sample in a study of a mutant IDH1 vaccine in newly diagnosed glioma. These receptors have no identified antigens. Time point given: week 5, during vaccination. Topical imiquimod accompanied each vaccine dose, which consisted of 300 ug of mutant IDH1 20-mer peptide. Sequencing used immunoSEQ multiplex PCR; TCRdb keeps in-frame clones, though not all of them. The sample shows roughly 39,000 clones, 78% of them seen only once. Here the sequenced sample was PBMCs, taken from a glioma patient whose treatment included an IDH1 peptide vaccine. These receptors were collected from a man aged 35 to 55 with glioma.

The chain couples TRBV6-5 to TRBJ1-2; D may be TRBD1 (6 bases). CDR1 and CDR2 from the germline V gene are MNHEY and SVGAGI. This CDR3 region has 14 residues. Trimming cost V 2 bases and J 5 bases, with 12 bases left between them. The chain's CDR3 is CASSYGRGYYGYTF. The CDR3 nucleotides are TGTGCCAGCAGTTACGGCAGGGGATATTATGGCTACACCTTC.

The chain has TRBV6-6 and TRBJ1-5, with no clear D. V shed 6 bases and J shed 6 bases, with 12 bases lying between them. This CDR3 spans 13 amino acids. Germline CDR1 is MNHNY and CDR2 is SVGAGI (reference sequence). In nucleotides, the CDR3 is TGTGCCAGCAGCCTTGCCGAAGTTCAGCCCCAGCATTTT. It translates to CASSLAEVQPQHF.

This chain links TRBV7-9 with TRBJ1-4; D unresolved. CDR3 size: 14 residues. V was pared by 5 bases and J by 8 bases, with 15 bases between. The germline V gene has CDR1 SEHNR and CDR2 FQNEAQ (reference sequence). In DNA form, the CDR3 reads TGTGCCAGCAGCGAGGGAACGGCGGGGGAAAAACTGTTTTTT. Encoded protein: CASSEGTAGEKLFF.

The chain is built from TRBV6-5 and TRBJ1-2, with unresolved D. Germline V gene sequence: CDR1 MNHEY, CDR2 SVGAGI. The germline V and J ends were trimmed by 2 bases and 5 bases, with 9 bases remaining between them. CDR3 length equals 13 residues. The CDR3 bases are TGTGCCAGCAGTTACGGGAATTTGTATGGCTACACCTTC. Residues: CASSYGNLYGYTF.

The genes are TRBV19 and TRBJ2-7, with 8 positions matching TRBD1. V dropped 4 bases and J dropped 3; count of bases not matched to a gene: 8. CDR3 length: 15 amino acids. Germline V gives CDR1 LNHDA, CDR2 SQIVND (reference sequence). CDR3 sequence reads: CASSTLGTGLYEQYF. The CDR3 DNA reads as TGTGCCAGTAGTACCCTCGGGACAGGCCTCTACGAGCAGTACTTC.

The chain is built from TRBV7-6 and TRBJ2-6; 7 nucleotides align to TRBD2. Germline assignment: CDR1 SGHVS and CDR2 FNYEAQ. Germline trimming cut 2 bases from V and 3 bases from J; bases unmatched to any gene: 7. The CDR3 sequence is 17 residues long. The CDR3 is CASSLPRGVFGANVLTF. The CDR3 DNA is TGTGCCAGCAGCTTACCCCGGGGGGTATTTGGGGCCAACGTCCTGACTTTC.

The chain recombines TRBV9 with TRBJ1-2; 9 positions match TRBD1. Germline values: CDR1 SGDLS, CDR2 YYNGEE. The CDR3 sequence is 14 residues long. Trimming at V came to 2 bases and at J to 3 bases, leaving 2 bases not matched to a gene. The CDR3 loop is CASSVGQGYYGYTF. The DNA for the CDR3 is TGTGCCAGCAGCGTGGGACAGGGTTACTATGGCTACACCTTC.

This rearrangement joins TRBV29-1 to TRBJ2-3; D is perhaps TRBD1 (5 bases). V lost 3 bases and J 0 bases, leaving 10 bases between the germline ends. The germline V gene has CDR1 SQVTM and CDR2 ANQGSEA. The CDR3 consists of 14 residues. In DNA, the CDR3 is TGCAGCGTTGATAGGACAAAAAGCACAGATACGCAGTATTTT. Translation: CSVDRTKSTDTQYF.

The chain recombines TRBV10-3 with TRBJ2-1; 8 nucleotides align to TRBD1. With 5 bases clipped from V and 10 bases from J, the junction kept 4 bases outside the gene matches. The CDR3 consists of 12 residues. CDR1 and CDR2 from the germline V gene are ENHRY and SYGVKD. CDR3 region: CAISRTGNEQFF. In DNA, the CDR3 is TGTGCCATCAGTCGGACAGGGAACGAGCAGTTCTTC.

The rearrangement links TRBV11-1 to TRBJ2-7; 7 nucleotides agree with TRBD2. The CDR3 is 15 residues long. Per the germline V gene, CDR1 is SGHAT and CDR2 is FQDESV (reference sequence). J lost 3 bases, V lost 1 base, and 6 bases had no gene match. This CDR3 is CASSLVGGEGYEQYF. In nucleotides, the CDR3 is TGTGCCAGCAGCTTAGTTGGGGGGGAAGGCTACGAGCAGTACTTC.

V and J are TRBV11-2 and TRBJ2-1, with D unclear. The germline V gene encodes CDR1 SGHAT and CDR2 FQNNGV. V was pared by 2 bases and J by 7 bases, with 18 bases between. The CDR3 spans 16 residues. The CDR3 nucleotides are TGTGCCAGCAGCTTACAGTTGGGGTGGGCCCCAAATGAGCAGTTCTTC. Amino acid sequence: CASSLQLGWAPNEQFF.

The chain couples TRBV7-9 to TRBJ1-5; perhaps TRBD1 as D (5 bases). The germline gives CDR1 SEHNR, CDR2 FQNEAQ (reference sequence). Trimming took 5 bases from V and 6 from J, leaving 14 bases between them. The CDR3 extends over 14 amino acids. CDR3 nucleotides: TGTGCCAGCAGCCCCGGGGCAGGCAGTCAGCCCCAGCATTTT. Protein sequence: CASSPGAGSQPQHF.